This T cell receptor (beta chain) emerged from a study of T cells in Graves' hyperthyroidism and ophthalmopathy. V lost 7 bases and J 2 bases, leaving 15 bases between the germline ends. This CDR3 contains 16 residues. CDR1 is LNHDA and CDR2 is SQIVND in the germline V gene (reference sequence). Amplification of TCR beta CDR3 regions was performed using RNA transcripts as template. With the HTBI primer set, the TCR CDR3 went through a first round of RT-PCR. TCRdb re-derived calls from the multiplex PCR reads in MiXCR, one entry per CDR3 protein. The profile covers fewer than 600,000 distinct CDR3 sequences, with approximately 15% appearing a single time and around 17% taken by the ten largest. When ophthalmopathy did not progress within 18 months, Graves' hyperthyroidism was considered stable. Hyperthyroidism in the patients, aged 18 to 65, was newly diagnosed and under 2 months in duration. Exclusion followed for patients with uncontrolled infection, other autoimmune disease, pregnancy or lactation.

There are a few counts of this clonotype. Its target is unknown. Broader study findings: Ophthalmopathy and stable hyperthyroidism were separated by a 13 V-J model.

The sample consisted of blood. The TCR was taken from a woman under 30 with Graves' hyperthyroidism. The rearrangement links TRBV19 to TRBJ2-6; D perhaps matches TRBD2 (6 bases). The CDR3 loop reads CASTKGDSAGANVLTF. CDR3 DNA sequence: TGTGCCAGTACTAAAGGGGACTCCGCTGGGGCCAACGTCCTGACTTTC.